The rows below give T cell receptor beta chains drawn from one sample of a study of beta chain features in type 1 diabetes. Sequencing used immunoSEQ multiplex PCR; TCRdb keeps in-frame clones, though not all of them. Of some 270,000 clones listed, 9.5% to 13% are singletons. Sequencing was performed on naive CD4+ T cells from blood. Receptors originate from a man aged 25 to 40 with type 1 diabetes. The CDR3 runs from the conserved cysteine through the conserved F or W. Each record gives: V gene, D gene, J gene, clone size, CDR3 length, CDR3 protein, CDR3 DNA. The D gene is left open where the match is weak. Clone size is shown for a subset of rows, as once, few, many or a class of expanded clone.

V: TRBV10-3; D: TRBD1; J: TRBJ1-1; size: NA; length: 14; CDR3: CAISESTGTGLAFF; DNA: TGTGCCATCAGTGAGTCGACCGGGACAGGGTTAGCTTTCTTT
V: TRBV29-1; D: NA; J: TRBJ1-1; size: NA; length: 11; CDR3: CSVSQGTEAFF; DNA: TGCAGCGTAAGCCAGGGGACTGAAGCTTTCTTT
V: TRBV7-9; D: NA; J: TRBJ2-3; size: NA; length: 15; CDR3: CASSLPAGGTDTQYF; DNA: TGTGCCAGCAGCTTACCAGCGGGCGGCACAGATACGCAGTATTTT
V: TRBV28; D: NA; J: TRBJ2-7; size: NA; length: 13; CDR3: CASSLGRIYEQYF; DNA: TGTGCCAGCAGTTTGGGCAGGATCTACGAGCAGTACTTC
V: TRBV6-5; D: NA; J: TRBJ2-1; size: NA; length: 13; CDR3: CASSYSRVNEQFF; DNA: TGTGCCAGCAGTTACTCGAGGGTAAATGAGCAGTTCTTC
V: TRBV6-1; D: NA; J: TRBJ2-7; size: NA; length: 13; CDR3: CASSRDSVYEQYF; DNA: TGTGCCAGCAGTAGAGATAGCGTCTACGAGCAGTACTTC
V: TRBV4-1; D: NA; J: TRBJ2-7; size: few; length: 15; CDR3: CASSQDKGRSYEQYF; DNA: TGCGCCAGCAGCCAAGATAAAGGCAGGTCCTACGAGCAGTACTTC
V: TRBV30; D: NA; J: TRBJ1-1; size: few; length: 12; CDR3: CAWSAAGTEAFF; DNA: TGTGCCTGGAGTGCCGCGGGCACTGAAGCTTTCTTT
V: TRBV4-2; D: NA; J: TRBJ1-5; size: few; length: 15; CDR3: CASSLTGSSNQPQHF; DNA: TGTGCCAGCAGCCTAACAGGGTCTAGCAATCAGCCCCAGCATTTT
V: TRBV2; D: TRBD1; J: TRBJ1-1; size: few; length: 15; CDR3: CASSAQGAVNTEAFF; DNA: TGTGCCAGCTCGGCCCAGGGGGCCGTGAACACTGAAGCTTTCTTT
V: TRBV9; D: NA; J: TRBJ2-5; size: NA; length: 14; CDR3: CASSAKTVQETQYF; DNA: TGTGCCAGCAGCGCCAAGACAGTTCAAGAGACCCAGTACTTC
V: TRBV5-1; D: NA; J: TRBJ2-7; size: NA; length: 13; CDR3: CASSLATGPEQYF; DNA: TGCGCCAGCAGCTTGGCAACGGGTCCCGAGCAGTACTTC
V: TRBV29-1; D: NA; J: TRBJ1-1; size: NA; length: 11; CDR3: CSVVEDGGAFF; DNA: TGCAGCGTTGTGGAGGACGGCGGGGCTTTCTTT
V: TRBV28; D: NA; J: TRBJ1-2; size: NA; length: 11; CDR3: CASSFRGGYTF; DNA: TGTGCCAGCAGTTTCAGGGGAGGCTACACCTTC
V: TRBV10-3; D: NA; J: TRBJ2-5; size: few; length: 12; CDR3: CAIRGNQETQYF; DNA: TGTGCCATCCGGGGGAACCAAGAGACCCAGTACTTC
V: TRBV5-5; D: NA; J: TRBJ2-1; size: few; length: 14; CDR3: CASSPPGPTDEQFF; DNA: TGTGCCAGCAGCCCCCCGGGTCCCACGGATGAGCAGTTCTTC
V: TRBV14; D: NA; J: TRBJ1-2; size: few; length: 14; CDR3: CASSQDLSNYGYTF; DNA: TGTGCCAGCAGCCAAGATCTGAGTAACTATGGCTACACCTTC
V: TRBV11-3; D: NA; J: TRBJ2-7; size: NA; length: 14; CDR3: CASSLDAASYEQYF; DNA: TGTGCCAGCAGCTTAGATGCGGCTTCCTACGAGCAGTACTTC